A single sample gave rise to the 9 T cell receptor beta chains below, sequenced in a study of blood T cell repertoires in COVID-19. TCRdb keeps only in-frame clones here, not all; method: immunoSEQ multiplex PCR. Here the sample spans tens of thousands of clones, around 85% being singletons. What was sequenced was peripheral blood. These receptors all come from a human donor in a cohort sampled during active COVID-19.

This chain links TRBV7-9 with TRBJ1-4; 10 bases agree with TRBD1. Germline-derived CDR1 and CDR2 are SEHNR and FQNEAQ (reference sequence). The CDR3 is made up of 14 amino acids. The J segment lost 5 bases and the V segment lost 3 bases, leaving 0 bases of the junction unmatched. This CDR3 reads CASSLGQGNEKLFF. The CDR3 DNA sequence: TGTGCCAGCAGCTTGGGACAGGGGAATGAAAAACTGTTTTTT. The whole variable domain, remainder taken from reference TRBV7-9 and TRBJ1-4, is DTGVSQNPRHKITKRGQNVTFRCDPISEHNRLYWYRQTLGQGPEFLTYFQNEAQLEKSRLLSDRFSAERPKGSFSTLEIQRTEQGDSAMYLCASSLGQGNEKLFFGSGTQLSVL.

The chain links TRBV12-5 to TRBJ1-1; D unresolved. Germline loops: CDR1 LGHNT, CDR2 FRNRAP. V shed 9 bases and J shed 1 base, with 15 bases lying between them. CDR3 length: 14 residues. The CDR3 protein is CASSHGKENTEAFF. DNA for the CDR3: TGTGCTAGCAGCCACGGGAAGGAGAACACTGAAGCTTTCTTT. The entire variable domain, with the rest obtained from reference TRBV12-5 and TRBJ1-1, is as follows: DARVTQTPRHKVTEMGQEVTMRCQPILGHNTVFWYRQTMMQGLELLAYFRNRAPLDDSGMPKDRFSAEMPDATLATLKIQPSEPRDSAVYFCASSHGKENTEAFFGQGTRLTVV.

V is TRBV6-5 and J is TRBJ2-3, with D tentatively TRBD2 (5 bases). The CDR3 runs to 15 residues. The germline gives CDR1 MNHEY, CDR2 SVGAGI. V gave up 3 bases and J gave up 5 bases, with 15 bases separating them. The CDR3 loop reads CASSYFGPRVDTQYF. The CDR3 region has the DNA TGTGCCAGCAGTTATTTTGGGCCGAGGGTAGATACGCAGTATTTT.

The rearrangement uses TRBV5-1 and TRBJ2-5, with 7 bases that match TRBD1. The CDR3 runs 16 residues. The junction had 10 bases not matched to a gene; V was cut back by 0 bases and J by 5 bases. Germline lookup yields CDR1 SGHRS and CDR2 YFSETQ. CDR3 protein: CASSLDVGEGQETQYF. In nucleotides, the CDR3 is TGCGCCAGCAGCTTGGATGTAGGCGAGGGACAGGAGACCCAGTACTTC.

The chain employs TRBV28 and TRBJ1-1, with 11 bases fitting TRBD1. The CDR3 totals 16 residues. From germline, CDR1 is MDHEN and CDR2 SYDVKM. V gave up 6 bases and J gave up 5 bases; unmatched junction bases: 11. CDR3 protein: CASRRPGTGGKTEAFF. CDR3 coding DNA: TGTGCCAGCAGGCGACCCGGGACAGGGGGTAAGACTGAAGCTTTCTTT. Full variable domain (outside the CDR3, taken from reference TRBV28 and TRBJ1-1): DVKVTQSSRYLVKRTGEKVFLECVQDMDHENMFWYRQDPGLGLRLIYFSYDVKMKEKGDIPEGYSVSREKKERFSLILESASTNQTSMYLCASRRPGTGGKTEAFFGQGTRLTVV.

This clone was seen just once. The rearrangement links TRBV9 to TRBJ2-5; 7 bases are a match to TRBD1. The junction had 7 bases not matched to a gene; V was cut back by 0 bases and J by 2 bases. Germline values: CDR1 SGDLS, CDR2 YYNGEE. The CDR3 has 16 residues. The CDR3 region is CASSVGAGGIQETQYF. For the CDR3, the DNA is TGTGCCAGCAGCGTAGGGGCAGGGGGTATACAAGAGACCCAGTACTTC. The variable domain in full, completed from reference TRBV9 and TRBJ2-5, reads DSGVTQTPKHLITATGQRVTLRCSPRSGDLSVYWYQQSLDQGLQFLIQYYNGEERAKGNILERFSAQQFPDLHSELNLSSLELGDSALYFCASSVGAGGIQETQYFGPGTRLLVL.

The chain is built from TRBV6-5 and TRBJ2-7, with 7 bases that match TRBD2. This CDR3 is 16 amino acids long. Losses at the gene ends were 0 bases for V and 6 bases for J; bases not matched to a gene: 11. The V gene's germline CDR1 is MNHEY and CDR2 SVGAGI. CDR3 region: CASSYSGGGSSSEQYF. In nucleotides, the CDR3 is TGTGCCAGCAGTTACTCAGGTGGCGGGAGCTCGAGCGAGCAGTACTTC.

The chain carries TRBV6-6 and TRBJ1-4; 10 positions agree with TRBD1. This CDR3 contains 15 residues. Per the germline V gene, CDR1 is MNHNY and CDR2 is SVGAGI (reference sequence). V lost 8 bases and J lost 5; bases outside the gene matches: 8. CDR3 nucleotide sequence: TGTGCCAGCTCCCTACGGGGACAGGGGAATGAAAAACTGTTTTTT. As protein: CASSLRGQGNEKLFF.

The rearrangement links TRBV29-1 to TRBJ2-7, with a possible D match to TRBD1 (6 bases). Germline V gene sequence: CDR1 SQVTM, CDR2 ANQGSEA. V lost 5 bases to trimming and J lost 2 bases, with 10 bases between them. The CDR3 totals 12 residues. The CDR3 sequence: CSVSGETYEQYF. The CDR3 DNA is TGCAGCGTTTCAGGGGAAACCTACGAGCAGTACTTC.